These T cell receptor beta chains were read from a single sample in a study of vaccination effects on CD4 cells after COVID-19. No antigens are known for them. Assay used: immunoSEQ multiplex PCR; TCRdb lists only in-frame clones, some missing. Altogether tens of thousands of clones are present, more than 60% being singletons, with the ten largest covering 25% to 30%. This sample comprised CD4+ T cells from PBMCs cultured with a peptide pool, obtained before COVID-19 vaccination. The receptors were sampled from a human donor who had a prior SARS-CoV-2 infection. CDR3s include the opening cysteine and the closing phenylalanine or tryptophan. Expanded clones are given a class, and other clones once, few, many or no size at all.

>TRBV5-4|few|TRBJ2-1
CASSLAILAGGGYNEQFF
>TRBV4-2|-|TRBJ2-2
CASSQDLLAITNTGELFF
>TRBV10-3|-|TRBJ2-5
CAISEYRLETQYF
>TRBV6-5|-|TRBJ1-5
CASRSGDQPQHF
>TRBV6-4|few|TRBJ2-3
CASSVAGGATDTQYF
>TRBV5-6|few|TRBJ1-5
CASSFSLNQPQHF
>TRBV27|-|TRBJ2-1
CASSQLSISYNEQFF
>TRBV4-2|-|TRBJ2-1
CASSQPAGSSYNEQFF
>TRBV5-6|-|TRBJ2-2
CASRPGRSLLTNTGELFF
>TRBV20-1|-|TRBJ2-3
CSASPAAGSTDTQYF
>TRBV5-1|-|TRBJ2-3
CASSPDLRRGPSLRPDTQYF
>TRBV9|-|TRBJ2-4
CASSKRALGDIQYF
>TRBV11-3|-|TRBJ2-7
CASSHTGGRDEQYF
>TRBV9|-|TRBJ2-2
CASRPDSGTGELFF
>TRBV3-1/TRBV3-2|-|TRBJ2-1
CASSRQLATPYNEQFF
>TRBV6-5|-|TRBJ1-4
CASSSGNFEKLFF
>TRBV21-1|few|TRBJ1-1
CASSKETVDTEAFF
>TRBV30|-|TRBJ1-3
CAWSVTGFSGNTIYF
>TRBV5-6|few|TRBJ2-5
CASSSGTSGGVGETQYF
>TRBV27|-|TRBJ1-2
CASSRYRSNYGYTF
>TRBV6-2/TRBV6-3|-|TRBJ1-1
CASSYSVTDLNTEAFF
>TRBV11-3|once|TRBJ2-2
CASSLSGSVSGELFF
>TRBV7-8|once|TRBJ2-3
CASSQKTSTDTQYF
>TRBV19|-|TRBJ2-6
CASSKGISGANVLTF
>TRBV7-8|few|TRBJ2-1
CASSPGLAGSSYNEQFF
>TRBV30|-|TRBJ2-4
CAWSVSGGLDIQYF
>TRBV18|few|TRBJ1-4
CASSPPAGQGEKLFF
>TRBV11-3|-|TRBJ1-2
CASSGGINYGYTF
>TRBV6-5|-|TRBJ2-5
CASSSTQYGTETQYF
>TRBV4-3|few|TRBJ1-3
CASSQGPGQRSGNTIYF
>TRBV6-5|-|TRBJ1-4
CASFTYRRKLFF
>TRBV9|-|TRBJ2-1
CASSGQWNEQFF
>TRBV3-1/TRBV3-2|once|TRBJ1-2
CASRTTGAQGYTF
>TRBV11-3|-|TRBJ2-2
CASSPAGTSGTGELFF
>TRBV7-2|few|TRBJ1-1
CASSWGVHTEAFF